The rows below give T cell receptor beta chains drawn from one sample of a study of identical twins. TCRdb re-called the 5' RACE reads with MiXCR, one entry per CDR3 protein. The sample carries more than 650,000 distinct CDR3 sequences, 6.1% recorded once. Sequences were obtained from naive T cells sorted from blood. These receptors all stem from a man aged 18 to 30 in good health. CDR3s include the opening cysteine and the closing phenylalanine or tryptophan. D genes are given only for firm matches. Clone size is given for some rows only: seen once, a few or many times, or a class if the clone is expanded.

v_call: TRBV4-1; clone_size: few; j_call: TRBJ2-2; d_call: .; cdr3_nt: TGCGCCAGCAGCCGACTAGGAAACTCCGGGGAGCTGTTTTTT; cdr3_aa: CASSRLGNSGELFF
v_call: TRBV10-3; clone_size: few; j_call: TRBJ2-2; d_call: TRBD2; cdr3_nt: TGTGCCATCAGGACTAGCCGGGAGGCCGGGGAGCTGTTTTTT; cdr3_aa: CAIRTSREAGELFF
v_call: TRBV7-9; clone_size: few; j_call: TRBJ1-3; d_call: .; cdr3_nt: TGTGCCAGCAGCCCAAGGGAGTCTGGAAACACCATATATTTT; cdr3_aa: CASSPRESGNTIYF
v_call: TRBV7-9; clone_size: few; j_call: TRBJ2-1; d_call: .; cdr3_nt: TGTGCCAGCACCTCTCCCGGAGGGCCCAATGAGCAGTTCTTC; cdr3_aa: CASTSPGGPNEQFF
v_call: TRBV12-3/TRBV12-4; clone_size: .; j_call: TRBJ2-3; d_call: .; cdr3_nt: TGTGCCAGCAGATACAGGGCTATGGATACGCAGTATTTT; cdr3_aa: CASRYRAMDTQYF
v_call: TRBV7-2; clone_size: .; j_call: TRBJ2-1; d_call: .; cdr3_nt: TGTGCCAGCAGCTTAGATATGGGGCGGGATGAGCAGTTCTTC; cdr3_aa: CASSLDMGRDEQFF
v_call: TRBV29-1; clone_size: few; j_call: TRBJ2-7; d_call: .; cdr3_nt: TGCAGCGTTGAGCTTGGTCGCTACGAGCAGTACTTC; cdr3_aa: CSVELGRYEQYF
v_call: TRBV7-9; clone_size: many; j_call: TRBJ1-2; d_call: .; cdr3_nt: TGTGCCAGCAGCTTAGCAGGCGGGACAAGAACCTATGGCTACACCTTC; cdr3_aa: CASSLAGGTRTYGYTF
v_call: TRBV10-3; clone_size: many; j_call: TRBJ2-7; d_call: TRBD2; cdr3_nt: TGTGCCATCAGTGCCGTACTAGCGGGAGGGTCCTACGAGCAGTACTTC; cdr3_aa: CAISAVLAGGSYEQYF
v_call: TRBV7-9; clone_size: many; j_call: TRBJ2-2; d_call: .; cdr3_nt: TGTGCCAGCAGCTACTACACCGGGGAGCTGTTTTTT; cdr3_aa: CASSYYTGELFF